This T cell receptor beta chain came from a study of control samples from healthy donors and cancer patients (dated by TCRdb to the early 2020s). Spanning cysteine to phenylalanine, the CDR3 consists of 15 amino acids. CDR3 DNA is the only sequence kept; it has 45 bases, read in frame from the first base. Sequences MNHEY (CDR1) and SVGEGT (CDR2) are obtained from the germline V gene. V gives up 6 bases and J gives up 4 bases, and the segment between their germline ends measures 15 bases. Turning to this clone: It has no known antigen specificity. No qualities accompany the bases; no much larger clone lies one base away.

The library was prepared using the immunoSEQ multiplex PCR assay. Entries here come from immuneACCESS through TCRdb and include only in-frame sequences with V and J called. Some clones fail to appear in such tables; in the studies checked, an unresolved V gene covers under half of the shortfall, and the cause of the remainder is unknown. Across this sample there are 90,000 to 100,000 clones, with about 87% seen only once. Roughly an eighth of the sample belongs to the ten largest clones. The clonotype originates from an older woman in good health. The sequenced material came from blood. Recombination connected TRBV6-2 or TRBV6-3 to TRBJ1-4; the D segment cannot be called with confidence. The CDR3: CASSQDGTVNEKLFF. The DNA is as follows: TGTGCCAGCAGCCAGGACGGTACCGTTAATGAAAAACTGTTTTTT.